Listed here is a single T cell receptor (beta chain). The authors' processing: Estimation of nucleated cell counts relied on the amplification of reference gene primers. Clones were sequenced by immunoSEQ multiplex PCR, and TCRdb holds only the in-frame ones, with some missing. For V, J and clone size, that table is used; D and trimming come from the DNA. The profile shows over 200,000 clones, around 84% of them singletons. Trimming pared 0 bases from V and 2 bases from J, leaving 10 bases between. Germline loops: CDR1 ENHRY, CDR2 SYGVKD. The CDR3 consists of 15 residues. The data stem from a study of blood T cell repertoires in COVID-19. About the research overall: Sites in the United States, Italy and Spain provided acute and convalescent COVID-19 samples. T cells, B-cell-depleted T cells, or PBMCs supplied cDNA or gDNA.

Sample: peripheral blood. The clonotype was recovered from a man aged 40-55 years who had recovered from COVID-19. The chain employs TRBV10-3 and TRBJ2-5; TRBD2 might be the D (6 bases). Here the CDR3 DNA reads TGTGCCATCAGTGAGTCGGGGGGAGCTCAAGAGACCCAGTACTTC. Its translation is CAISESGGAQETQYF.